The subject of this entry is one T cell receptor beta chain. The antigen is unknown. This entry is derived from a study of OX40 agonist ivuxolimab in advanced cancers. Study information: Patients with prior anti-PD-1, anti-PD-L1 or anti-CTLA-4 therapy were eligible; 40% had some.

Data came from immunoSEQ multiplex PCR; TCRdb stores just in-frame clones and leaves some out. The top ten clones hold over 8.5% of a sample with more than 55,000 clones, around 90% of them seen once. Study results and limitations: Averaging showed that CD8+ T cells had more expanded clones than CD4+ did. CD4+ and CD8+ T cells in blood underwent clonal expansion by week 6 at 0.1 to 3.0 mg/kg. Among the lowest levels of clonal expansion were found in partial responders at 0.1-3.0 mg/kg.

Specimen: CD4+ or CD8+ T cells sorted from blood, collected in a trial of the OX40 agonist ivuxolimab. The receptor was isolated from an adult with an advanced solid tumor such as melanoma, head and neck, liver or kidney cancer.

CDR3 nucleotides: TGTGCCAGCAGTTCAGACACACCAGAAAAACTGTTTTTT. Amino acid sequence: CASSSDTPEKLFF. The rearrangement links TRBV6-5 to TRBJ1-4; D unclear. Looked up from germline, CDR1 is MNHEY and CDR2 is SVGAGI. The CDR3 consists of 13 residues. The V and J ends lost 4 bases and 8 bases respectively, with 11 bases between them.